This TCR beta chain was sequenced during a study of blood T cell repertoires in COVID-19. Across the whole study: Whether acute or convalescent, the COVID-19 samples came from the United States, Italy and Spain. T cells, B-cell-depleted T cells, or PBMCs supplied cDNA or gDNA.

The CDR3 is 13 amino acids. Germline V gene lookup returns CDR1 MNHNY and CDR2 SVGAGI (reference sequence). V was shortened by 0 bases and J by 6 bases, with 8 bases between the two germline ends. Authors' processing steps: Reference gene primer amplification gave nucleated cell count estimates. TCRdb's copy holds only in-frame clones and misses some; the assay was immunoSEQ multiplex PCR. V, J and clone size were drawn from that table, and D and trimming were deduced from the DNA. This sample yields about 200,000 clones, of which more than 75% are seen a single time; 9.5% to 15% belongs to the top ten.

This TCR derives from a human donor in a cohort sampled during active COVID-19. The specimen was peripheral blood. The chain is built from TRBV6-6 and TRBJ1-1; D gene unclear. The CDR3 DNA follows: TGTGCCAGCAGTTACTCCGGGTTTGCTGAAGCTTTCTTT. Protein product: CASSYSGFAEAFF.